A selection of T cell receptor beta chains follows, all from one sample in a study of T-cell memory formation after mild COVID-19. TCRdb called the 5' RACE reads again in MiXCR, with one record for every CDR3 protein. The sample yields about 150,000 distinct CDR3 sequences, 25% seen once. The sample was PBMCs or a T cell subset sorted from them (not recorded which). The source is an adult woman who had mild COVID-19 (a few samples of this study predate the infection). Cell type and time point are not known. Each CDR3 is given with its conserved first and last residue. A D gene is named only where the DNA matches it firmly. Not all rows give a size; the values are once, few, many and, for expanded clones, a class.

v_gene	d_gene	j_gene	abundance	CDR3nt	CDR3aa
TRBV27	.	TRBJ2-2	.	TGCGCCAGCAGTTACCTACCCCTTAGAGGGATGTCGGGCACCGGGGAGCTGTTTTTT	CASSYLPLRGMSGTGELFF
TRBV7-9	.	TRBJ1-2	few	TGTGCCAGCAGCTCCAGGGGAGGGGAGATTCATGGCTACACCTTC	CASSSRGGEIHGYTF
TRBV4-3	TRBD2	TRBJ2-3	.	TGCGCCAGCAGCCAAGGGACTAGGGACACAGATACGCAGTATTTT	CASSQGTRDTDTQYF
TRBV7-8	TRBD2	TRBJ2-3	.	TGTGCCAGCAGCTTAGCTTTAAGGACTAGCGGGGGCACAGATACGCAGTATTTT	CASSLALRTSGGTDTQYF
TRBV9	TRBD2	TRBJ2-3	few	TGTGCCAGCAGCGAGAGCGGGAGAGGCTTAGATACGCAGTATTTT	CASSESGRGLDTQYF
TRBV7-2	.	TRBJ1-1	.	TGTGCCAGCAGCTCCGTCTCTATTTTAGGTAGTGAGGAAGCTTTCTTT	CASSSVSILGSEEAFF
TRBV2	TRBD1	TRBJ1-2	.	TGTCCCTCTCAGTCTCTAGAGACAGGGGGCGATGGCTACACCTTC	CPSQSLETGGDGYTF
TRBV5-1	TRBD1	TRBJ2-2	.	TGCGCCAGCAGCCCGGGACAGCTCGCGAACACCGGGGAGCTGTTTTTT	CASSPGQLANTGELFF
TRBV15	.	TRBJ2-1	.	TGTGCCACCAGCAGGACAAAGAGGGGGATGTATGAGCAGTTCTTC	CATSRTKRGMYEQFF
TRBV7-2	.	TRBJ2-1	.	TGTGCCAGCAGCTTAGTAGTAGCCAATGAGCAGTTCTTC	CASSLVVANEQFF
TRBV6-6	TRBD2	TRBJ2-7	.	TGTGCCAGCAGTTACGGCGGGGGGCCTCGGGAGCAGTACTTC	CASSYGGGPREQYF
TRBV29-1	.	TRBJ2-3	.	TGCAGCGTTGTACCTTCTAGGGAGAGGGCCACAGATACGCAGTATTTT	CSVVPSRERATDTQYF
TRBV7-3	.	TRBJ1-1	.	TGTGCCAGCAGCCCTCAGGTGAACACTGAAGCTTTCTTT	CASSPQVNTEAFF
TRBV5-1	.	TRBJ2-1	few	TGCGCCAGCAGCCTATTTTACAGCTCCTACAATGAGCAGTTCTTC	CASSLFYSSYNEQFF
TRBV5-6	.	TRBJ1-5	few	TGTGCCAGCAGCTTGGCCCTAGGGGGACGAAATCAGCCCCAGCATTTT	CASSLALGGRNQPQHF
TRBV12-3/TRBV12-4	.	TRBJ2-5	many	TGTGCCAGCAGTTTAGCTCGGTACCGGGAACCCCAGTACTTC	CASSLARYREPQYF
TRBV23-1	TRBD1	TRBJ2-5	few	TGCGCCAGCAGTCAGGGCGGAGACAGGGCCCAAGAGACCCAGTACTTC	CASSQGGDRAQETQYF
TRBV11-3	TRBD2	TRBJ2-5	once	TGTGCCAGCAGCAGTGGGGAGGGTCTGTACCAAGAGACCCAGTACTTC	CASSSGEGLYQETQYF
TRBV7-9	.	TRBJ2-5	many	TGTGCCAGCAGCTTAGGCCAGGGGTCCCAGGAGACCCAGTACTTC	CASSLGQGSQETQYF
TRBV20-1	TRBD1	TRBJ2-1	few	TGCAGTGCTAATCCGGGACAGGCACCCAATGAGCAGTTCTTC	CSANPGQAPNEQFF
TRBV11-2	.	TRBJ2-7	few	TGTGCCAGCAGCCCTGCCCCCGCGACAGAGGGAGTCTACGAGCAGTACTTC	CASSPAPATEGVYEQYF
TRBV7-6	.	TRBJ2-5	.	TGTGCCAGCAGCTTAGAGGCGGGGCGGCTAGAGACCCAGTACTTC	CASSLEAGRLETQYF
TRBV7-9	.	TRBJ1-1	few	TGTGCCAGCAGCTACCCCCCGGTTAACACTGAAGCTTTCTTT	CASSYPPVNTEAFF